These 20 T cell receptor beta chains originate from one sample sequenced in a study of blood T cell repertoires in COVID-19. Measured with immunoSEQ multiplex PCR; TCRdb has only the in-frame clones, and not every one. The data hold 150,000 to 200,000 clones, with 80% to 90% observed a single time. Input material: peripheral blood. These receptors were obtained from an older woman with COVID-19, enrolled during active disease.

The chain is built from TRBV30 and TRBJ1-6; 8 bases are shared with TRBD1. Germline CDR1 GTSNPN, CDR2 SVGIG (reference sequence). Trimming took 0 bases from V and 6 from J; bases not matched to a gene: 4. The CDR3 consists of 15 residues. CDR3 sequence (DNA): TGTGCCTGGAGTGTTCTCACAGGGGGTAATTCACCCCTCCACTTT. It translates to CAWSVLTGGNSPLHF.

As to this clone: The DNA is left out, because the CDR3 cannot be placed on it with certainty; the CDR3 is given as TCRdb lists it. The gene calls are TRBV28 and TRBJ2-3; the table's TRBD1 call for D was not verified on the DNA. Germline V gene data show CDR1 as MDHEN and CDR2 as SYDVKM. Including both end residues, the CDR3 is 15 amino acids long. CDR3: CASSTSTAGLDTQYF.

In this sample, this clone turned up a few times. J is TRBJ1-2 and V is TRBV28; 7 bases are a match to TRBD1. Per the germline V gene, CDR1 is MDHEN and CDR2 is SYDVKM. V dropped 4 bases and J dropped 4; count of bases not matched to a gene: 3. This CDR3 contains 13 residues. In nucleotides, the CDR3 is TGTGCCAGCAGTTCGACAGGGACCTATGGCTACACCTTC. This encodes CASSSTGTYGYTF.

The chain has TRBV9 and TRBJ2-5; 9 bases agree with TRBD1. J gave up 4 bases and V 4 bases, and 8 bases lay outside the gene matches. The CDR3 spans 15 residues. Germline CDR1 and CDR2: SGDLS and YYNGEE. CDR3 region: CASSLRGQGAETQYF. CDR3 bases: TGTGCCAGCAGCTTAAGGGGACAGGGAGCAGAGACCCAGTACTTC.

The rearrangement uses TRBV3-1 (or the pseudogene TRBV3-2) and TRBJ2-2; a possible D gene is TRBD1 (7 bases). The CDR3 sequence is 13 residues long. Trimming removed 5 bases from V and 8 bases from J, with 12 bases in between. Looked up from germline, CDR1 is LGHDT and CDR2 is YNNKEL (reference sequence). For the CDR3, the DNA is TGTGCCAGCAGCGTCAGGGGGGCTGGGGAGCTGTTTTTT. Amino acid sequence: CASSVRGAGELFF.

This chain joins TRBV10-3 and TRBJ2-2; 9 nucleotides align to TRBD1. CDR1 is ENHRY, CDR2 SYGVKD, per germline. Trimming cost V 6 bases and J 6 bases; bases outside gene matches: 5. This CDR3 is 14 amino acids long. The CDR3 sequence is CAISPGQGAGELFF. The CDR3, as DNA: TGTGCCATCAGCCCGGGACAGGGTGCCGGGGAGCTGTTTTTT.

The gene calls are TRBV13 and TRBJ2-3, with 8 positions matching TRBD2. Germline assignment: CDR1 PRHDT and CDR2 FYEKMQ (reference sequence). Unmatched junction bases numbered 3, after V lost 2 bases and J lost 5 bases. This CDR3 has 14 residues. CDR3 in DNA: TGTGCCAGCAGCTTAACGGGAGGGCAAGATACGCAGTATTTT. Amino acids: CASSLTGGQDTQYF.

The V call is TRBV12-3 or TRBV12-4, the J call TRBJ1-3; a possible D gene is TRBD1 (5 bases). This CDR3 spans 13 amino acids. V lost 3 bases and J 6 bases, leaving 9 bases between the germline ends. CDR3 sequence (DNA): TGTGCCAGCAGTTTTGGGGCCGCAAACACCATATATTTT. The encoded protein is CASSFGAANTIYF.

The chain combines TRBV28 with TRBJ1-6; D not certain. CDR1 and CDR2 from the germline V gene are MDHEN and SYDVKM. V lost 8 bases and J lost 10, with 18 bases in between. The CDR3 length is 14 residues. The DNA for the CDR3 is TGTGCCAGCCGACCGGCAGGAGGTTACTCACCCCTCCACTTT. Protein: CASRPAGGYSPLHF. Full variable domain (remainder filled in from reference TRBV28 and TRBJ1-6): DVKVTQSSRYLVKRTGEKVFLECVQDMDHENMFWYRQDPGLGLRLIYFSYDVKMKEKGDIPEGYSVSREKKERFSLILESASTNQTSMYLCASRPAGGYSPLHFGNGTRLTVT.

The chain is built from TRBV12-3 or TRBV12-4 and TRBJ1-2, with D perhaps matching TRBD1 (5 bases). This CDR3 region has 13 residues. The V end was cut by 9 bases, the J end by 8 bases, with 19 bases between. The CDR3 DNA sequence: TGTGCCAGTCACGGAGGGGCAGCAAACGGCTACACCTTC. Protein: CASHGGAANGYTF.

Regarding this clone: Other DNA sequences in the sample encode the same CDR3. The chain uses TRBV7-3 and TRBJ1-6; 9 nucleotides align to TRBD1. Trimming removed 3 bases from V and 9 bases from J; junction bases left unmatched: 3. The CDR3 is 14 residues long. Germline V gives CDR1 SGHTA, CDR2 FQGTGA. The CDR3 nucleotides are TGTGCCAGCAGCTTGGGACAGGGAGGTTCACCCCTCCACTTT. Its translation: CASSLGQGGSPLHF. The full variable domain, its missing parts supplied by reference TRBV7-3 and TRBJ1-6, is GAGVSQTPSNKVTEKGKYVELRCDPISGHTALYWYRQSLGQGPEFLIYFQGTGAADDSGLPNDRFFAVRPEGSVSTLKIQRTERGDSAVYLCASSLGQGGSPLHFGNGTRLTVT.

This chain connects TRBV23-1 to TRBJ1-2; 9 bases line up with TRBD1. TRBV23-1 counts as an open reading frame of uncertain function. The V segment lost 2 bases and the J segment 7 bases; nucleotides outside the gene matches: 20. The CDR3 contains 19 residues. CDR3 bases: TGCGCCAGCAGTCAAGGGCACTATTTTCGGGGACAGGGACAGGGTGGCTACACCTTC. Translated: CASSQGHYFRGQGQGGYTF.

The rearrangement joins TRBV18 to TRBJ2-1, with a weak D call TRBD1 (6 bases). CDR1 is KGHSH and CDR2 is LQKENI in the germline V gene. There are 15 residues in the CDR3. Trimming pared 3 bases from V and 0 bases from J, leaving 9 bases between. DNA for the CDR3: TGTGCCAGCTCACCGTCAGGGGCCTCCTACAATGAGCAGTTCTTC. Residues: CASSPSGASYNEQFF. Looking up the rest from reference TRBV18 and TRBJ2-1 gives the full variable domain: NAGVMQNPRHLVRRRGQEARLRCSPMKGHSHVYWYRQLPEEGLKFMVYLQKENIIDESGMPKERFSAEFPKEGPSILRIQQVVRGDSAAYFCASSPSGASYNEQFFGPGTRLTVL.

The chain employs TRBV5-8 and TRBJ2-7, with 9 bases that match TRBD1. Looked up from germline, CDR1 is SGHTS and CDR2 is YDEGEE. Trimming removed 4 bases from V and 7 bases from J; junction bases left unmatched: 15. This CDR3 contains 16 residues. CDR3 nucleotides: TGTGCCAGCAGCATCAGGTCCGGGACAGGGTCGCGTGAGCAGTACGTC. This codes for CASSIRSGTGSREQYV.

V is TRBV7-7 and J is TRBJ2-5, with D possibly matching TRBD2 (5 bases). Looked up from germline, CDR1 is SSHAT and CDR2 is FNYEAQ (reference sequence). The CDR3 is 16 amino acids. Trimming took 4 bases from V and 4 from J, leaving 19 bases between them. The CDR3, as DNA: TGTGCCAGCAGCTCCCCAGGAGGCCCGGTGGGAGAGACCCAGTACTTC. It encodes CASSSPGGPVGETQYF.

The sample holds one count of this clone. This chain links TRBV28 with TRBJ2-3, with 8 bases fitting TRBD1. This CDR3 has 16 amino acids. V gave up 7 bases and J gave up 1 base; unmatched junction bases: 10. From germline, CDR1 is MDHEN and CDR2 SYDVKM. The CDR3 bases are TGTGCCAGCAAACCGAGATCGGGACAGGGCACAGATACGCAGTATTTT. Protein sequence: CASKPRSGQGTDTQYF.

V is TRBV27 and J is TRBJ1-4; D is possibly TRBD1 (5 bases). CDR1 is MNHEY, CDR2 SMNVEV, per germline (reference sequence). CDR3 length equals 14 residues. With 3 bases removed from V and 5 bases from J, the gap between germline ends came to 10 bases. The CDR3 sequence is CASSFWGENEKLFF. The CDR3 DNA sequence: TGTGCCAGCAGTTTTTGGGGGGAGAATGAAAAACTGTTTTTT.

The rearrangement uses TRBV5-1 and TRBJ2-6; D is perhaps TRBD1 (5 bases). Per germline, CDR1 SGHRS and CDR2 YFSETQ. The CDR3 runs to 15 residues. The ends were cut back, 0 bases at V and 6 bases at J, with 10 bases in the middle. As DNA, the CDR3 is TGCGCCAGCAGCTTGGTACTTGGACAGGCCAACGTCCTGACTTTC. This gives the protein CASSLVLGQANVLTF.

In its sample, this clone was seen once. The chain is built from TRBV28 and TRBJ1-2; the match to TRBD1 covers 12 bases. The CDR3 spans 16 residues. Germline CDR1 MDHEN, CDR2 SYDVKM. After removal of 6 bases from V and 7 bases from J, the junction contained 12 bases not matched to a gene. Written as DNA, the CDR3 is TGTGCCAGCAGAATATCGGGGACAGGGGGCGCGGGTGGCTACACCTTC. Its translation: CASRISGTGGAGGYTF.

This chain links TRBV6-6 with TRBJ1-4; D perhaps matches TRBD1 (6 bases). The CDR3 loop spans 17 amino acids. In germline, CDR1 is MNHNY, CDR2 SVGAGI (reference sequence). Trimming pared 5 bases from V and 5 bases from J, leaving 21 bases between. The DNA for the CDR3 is TGTGCCAGCAGTCCTCCCCCAGGGGCGGAGAAAAATGAAAAACTGTTTTTT. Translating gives CASSPPPGAEKNEKLFF.